The 7 T cell receptor beta chains reported below all come from one sample, sequenced in a study of response to subunit inactivated influenza vaccine. TCRdb passed the RT-PCR reads through MiXCR, listing each CDR3 protein once. The sample records a few hundred thousand distinct CDR3 sequences, about 14% being singletons. Sequencing was performed on PBMCs from blood, taken about 12 days after vaccination. These receptor sequences come from a man aged 50 to 59 who received an inactivated influenza vaccine.

This clonotype was seen only a few times. The rearrangement uses TRBV20-1 and TRBJ2-1; no reliable D call. Trimming stripped 1 base from V and 4 bases from J, with 11 bases between. Germline V gene sequence: CDR1 DFQATT, CDR2 SNEGSKA (reference sequence). The CDR3 has 14 amino acids. The CDR3 protein is CSARGPSSYNEQFF. In DNA form, the CDR3 reads TGCAGTGCTAGAGGACCCAGCAGTTACAATGAGCAGTTCTTC.

This clonotype was detected only a few times. The V gene is TRBV7-2, the J gene TRBJ2-1, with D hard to call. This CDR3 contains 16 residues. Germline values: CDR1 SGHTA, CDR2 FQGNSA. Trimming cost V 1 base and J 3 bases, with 13 bases left between them. The CDR3 bases are TGTGCCAGCAGCTTAGGAGATGTAATAGTCTACAATGAGCAGTTCTTC. This sequence encodes CASSLGDVIVYNEQFF.

The chain has TRBV7-9 and TRBJ2-5; possible D gene TRBD2, 7 bases. Germline V gene data show CDR1 as SEHNR and CDR2 as FQNEAQ (reference sequence). V was cut by 5 bases and J by 7 bases, with 17 bases left in between. This CDR3 region has 14 residues. CDR3 DNA sequence: TGTGCCAGCAGCGGGGGGGGCCGTTGGTCGACCCAGTACTTC. It specifies CASSGGGRWSTQYF.

This clonotype was seen more than once but under ten times. The DNA of the CDR3 is TGTGCCAGCAGCCCCACGGACAGGGGTGAGGGAGAGACCCAGTACTTC. Its protein product is CASSPTDRGEGETQYF. The chain couples TRBV7-6 to TRBJ2-5, with 9 positions matching TRBD1. This CDR3 spans 16 amino acids. V was pared by 5 bases and J by 4 bases, with 11 bases of the junction left unmatched. CDR1 SGHVS and CDR2 FNYEAQ come from the germline V gene.

This clonotype was counted only a few times. The chain uses TRBV28 and TRBJ1-1; D unclear. Germline loops: CDR1 MDHEN, CDR2 SYDVKM. V dropped 8 bases and J dropped 2 bases, with 9 bases sitting between them. This CDR3 contains 12 residues. The chain's CDR3 is CASLGSNTEAFF. The CDR3 region has the DNA TGTGCCAGCCTCGGCAGTAACACTGAAGCTTTCTTT.

This clonotype has more than one count but fewer than ten. The chain carries TRBV7-9 and TRBJ2-1; 8 bases fit TRBD1. The germline V gene encodes CDR1 SEHNR and CDR2 FQNEAQ (reference sequence). The CDR3 has 16 amino acids. After removal of 5 bases from V and 3 bases from J, the junction contained 9 bases not matched to a gene. CDR3 residues: CASSRSWDRSYNEQFF. CDR3 in DNA: TGTGCCAGCAGCCGGAGCTGGGACAGGAGCTACAATGAGCAGTTCTTC.

This clonotype was seen more than once but under ten times. The chain employs TRBV6-1 and TRBJ1-1; D call uncertain. V was trimmed by 8 bases and J by 2 bases, leaving 15 bases between them. CDR1 is MNHNS, CDR2 SASEGT, per germline. The length of the CDR3 is 14 residues. This CDR3 is CASRSWTINTEAFF. The CDR3 DNA follows: TGTGCCAGCCGTAGCTGGACTATTAACACTGAAGCTTTCTTT.